A single sample is the source of the 28 T cell receptor beta chains below, sequenced in a study of radiotherapy plus CTLA-4 blockade in lung cancer (dated by TCRdb to 2016 to 2019). To prepare the library, the immunoSEQ multiplex PCR assay was applied. Here the immuneACCESS table is served through TCRdb, limited to in-frame sequences with V and J called. Missing clones are a known gap in these copies; in checked studies unresolved V genes cover under half, and the rest lacks a known reason. Across this sample there are about 83,000 clones, with around 79% seen only once. 4% of the sample is in the top ten clones. Material: peripheral blood, obtained from a patient treated with radiotherapy plus ipilimumab. The receptors originated from a human donor with non-small cell lung cancer who had a partial response to radiotherapy plus ipilimumab. Some clones in this sample may be carry-over from other donors' samples.

This clone was seen just once. This sequence joins TRBV2 and TRBJ2-5; TRBD2 agrees at 8 bases. The V segment lost 1 base and the J segment 6 bases; nucleotides outside the gene matches: 13. This CDR3 spans 17 amino acids. Germline CDR1 SNHLY, CDR2 FYNNEI. CDR3 sequence: CASSEGGGTRGEKTQYF. CDR3 in DNA: TGTGCCAGCAGTGAAGGAGGCGGGACTAGGGGTGAGAAGACCCAGTACTTC.

J is TRBJ2-2 and V is TRBV28, with D maybe TRBD1 (6 bases). Germline-derived CDR1 and CDR2 are MDHEN and SYDVKM. The CDR3 runs to 13 residues. Trimming took 8 bases from V and 8 from J, leaving 15 bases between them. In DNA, the CDR3 is TGTGCCAGCGTCAAGGGGGTGACGGGGGAGCTGTTTTTT. Translating it yields CASVKGVTGELFF. Supplemented by reference TRBV28 and TRBJ2-2, the full variable domain reads DVKVTQSSRYLVKRTGEKVFLECVQDMDHENMFWYRQDPGLGLRLIYFSYDVKMKEKGDIPEGYSVSREKKERFSLILESASTNQTSMYLCASVKGVTGELFFGEGSRLTVL.

This chain uses TRBV5-1 with TRBJ2-2; maybe TRBD2 (6 bases). The V and J ends lost 2 bases and 2 bases respectively, with 10 bases between them. The CDR3 has 15 amino acids. Per germline, CDR1 SGHRS and CDR2 YFSETQ. CDR3 bases: TGCGCCAGCAGCTTTTCTAGCGATAACACCGGGGAGCTGTTTTTT. Amino acid sequence: CASSFSSDNTGELFF.

This clone was recorded a few times. The chain combines TRBV14 with TRBJ2-4, with a possible D match to TRBD2 (6 bases). The CDR3 is 17 amino acids. CDR1 is SGHDN and CDR2 is FVKESK in the germline V gene. Trimming removed 1 base from V and 3 bases from J, with 16 bases in between. The CDR3 nucleotides read TGTGCCAGCAGCCAAGGAGGATTAGCGGCCTACAAAAACATTCAGTACTTC. It specifies CASSQGGLAAYKNIQYF.

The V and J genes are TRBV7-9 and TRBJ2-5, with TRBD1 as a possible D gene (6 bases). The germline V and J ends were trimmed by 4 bases and 5 bases, with 17 bases remaining between them. The CDR3 contains 15 residues. Germline V gene data show CDR1 as SEHNR and CDR2 as FQNEAQ (reference sequence). The CDR3 protein is CASSSTSGDTETQYF. The CDR3, as DNA: TGTGCCAGCAGCTCAACTAGTGGGGACACTGAGACCCAGTACTTC.

The genes are TRBV28 and TRBJ1-6, with a weak D call TRBD1 (5 bases). The CDR3 totals 14 residues. The ends were cut back, 8 bases at V and 6 bases at J, with 14 bases in the middle. From germline, CDR1 is MDHEN and CDR2 SYDVKM. CDR3 protein: CASWGRQFNSPLHF. Written as DNA, the CDR3 is TGTGCCAGCTGGGGGAGGCAGTTTAATTCACCCCTCCACTTT.

The genes are TRBV28 and TRBJ2-2; D might be TRBD1 (6 bases). In germline, CDR1 is MDHEN, CDR2 SYDVKM. This CDR3 comprises 18 residues. The V end was cut by 4 bases, the J end by 0 bases, with 18 bases between. The DNA of the CDR3 is TGTGCCAGCAGTTCGACCAGGGGACATTATCCGAACACCGGGGAGCTGTTTTTT. Translated, it gives CASSSTRGHYPNTGELFF.

This clone showed up just a few times. V gene TRBV5-1 combines with J gene TRBJ2-3; 8 bases are a match to TRBD2. This CDR3 is built from 16 residues. The trim removed 4 bases at V and 1 base at J, leaving 8 bases unmatched. Germline CDR1 SGHRS, CDR2 YFSETQ. DNA for the CDR3: TGCGCCAGCAGCGGACGAGCGGGAGTTGGCACAGATACGCAGTATTTT. Residues: CASSGRAGVGTDTQYF.

The J gene is TRBJ2-6, the V gene TRBV7-8; D unresolved. The germline gives CDR1 SGHVS, CDR2 FQNEAQ. Trimming cost V 2 bases and J 6 bases, with 11 bases left between them. The CDR3 loop spans 15 amino acids. The CDR3 protein is CASSLYPLAANVLTF. DNA of the CDR3: TGTGCCAGCAGCTTATACCCTCTGGCGGCCAACGTCCTGACTTTC. The full variable domain, rest sourced from reference TRBV7-8 and TRBJ2-6, is GAGVSQSPRYKVAKRGQDVALRCDPISGHVSLFWYQQALGQGPEFLTYFQNEAQLDKSGLPSDRFFAERPEGSVSTLKIQRTQQEDSAVYLCASSLYPLAANVLTFGAGSRLTVL.

The chain is built from TRBV11-3 and TRBJ2-2, with 7 bases matching TRBD2. In germline, CDR1 is SGHNT, CDR2 YENEEA. This CDR3 is 15 amino acids long. The trim removed 5 bases at V and 7 bases at J, leaving 10 bases unmatched. The CDR3 sequence is CASSPRTGGYGELFF. Here the CDR3 DNA reads TGTGCCAGCAGCCCACGGACGGGAGGTTACGGGGAGCTGTTTTTT. Supplemented by reference TRBV11-3 and TRBJ2-2, the full variable domain reads EAGVVQSPRYKIIEKKQPVAFWCNPISGHNTLYWYLQNLGQGPELLIRYENEEAVDDSQLPKDRFSAERLKGVDSTLKIQPAELGDSAVYLCASSPRTGGYGELFFGEGSRLTVL.

CDR3: CASKGQGSSYEQYF. The CDR3 nucleotides read TGTGCCAGCAAGGGACAGGGAAGCTCCTACGAGCAGTACTTC. V gene TRBV6-5 combines with J gene TRBJ2-7; TRBD1 matches 9 bases. J gave up 0 bases and V 7 bases, and 4 bases lay outside the gene matches. Germline CDR1 reads MNHEY; CDR2 reads SVGAGI. The CDR3 is 14 amino acids.

J is TRBJ2-2 and V is TRBV7-3, with D possibly TRBD2 on 5 matching bases. This CDR3 spans 14 amino acids. The germline V gene encodes CDR1 SGHTA and CDR2 FQGTGA. Trimming removed 8 bases at V and 4 bases at J, with 14 bases between. The CDR3 reads CASQSQRGTGELFF. The CDR3 nucleotides read TGTGCCAGCCAATCCCAACGGGGCACCGGGGAGCTGTTTTTT.

The chain combines TRBV7-3 with TRBJ1-1; no reliable D call. Trimming pared 3 bases from V and 3 bases from J, leaving 8 bases between. Germline lookup yields CDR1 SGHTA and CDR2 FQGTGA. This CDR3 region has 13 residues. The CDR3 spells CASSFRLDTEAFF. The CDR3 DNA follows: TGTGCCAGCAGCTTCAGGTTGGACACTGAAGCTTTCTTT.

This chain joins TRBV6-1 and TRBJ1-5; 8 nucleotides line up with TRBD1. Unmatched junction bases numbered 6, after V lost 2 bases and J lost 6 bases. CDR3 length: 15 residues. In germline, CDR1 is MNHNS, CDR2 SASEGT. Here the CDR3 DNA reads TGTGCCAGCAGTGAATTTTCAGGGGGCGGTCAGCCCCAGCATTTT. It encodes CASSEFSGGGQPQHF.

J is TRBJ1-2 and V is TRBV11-2, with TRBD1 identical over 10 bases. The CDR3 runs to 15 residues. Germline V gene sequence: CDR1 SGHAT, CDR2 FQNNGV. Unmatched junction bases numbered 7, after V lost 4 bases and J lost 5 bases. CDR3 residues: CASSSPGQGLYGYTF. As DNA, the CDR3 is TGTGCCAGCAGCTCGCCGGGACAGGGGCTGTATGGCTACACCTTC.

Comments on this clone: An end of the junction differs from the germline gene, which may be a read error. At the DNA level, this CDR3 is encoded by other sequences in the same sample as well. This sequence joins TRBV5-1 and TRBJ2-1; D not resolved. The CDR3 contains 13 residues. CDR1 and CDR2 from the germline V gene are SGHRS and YFSETQ. The CDR3 bases are TGCGCCAGTAGCTTGGAACCACTCAATGAGCAGTTCTTC. Its translation is CASSLEPLNEQFF.

The V and J genes are TRBV7-6 and TRBJ1-1, with 7 positions matching TRBD1. The CDR3 is made up of 15 amino acids. Germline CDR1 reads SGHVS; CDR2 reads FNYEAQ. The trim removed 4 bases at V and 2 bases at J, leaving 7 bases unmatched. CDR3 sequence: CASSYRDSLNTEAFF. CDR3 sequence (DNA): TGTGCCAGCAGCTACCGGGACAGCCTTAACACTGAAGCTTTCTTT.

The chain combines TRBV2 with TRBJ2-3; 8 nucleotides line up with TRBD1. The CDR3 has 17 amino acids. CDR1 is SNHLY and CDR2 is FYNNEI in the germline V gene. After removal of 4 bases from V and 2 bases from J, the junction contained 11 bases not matched to a gene. The CDR3 is CASSGETGVIFTDTQYF. The CDR3 region has the DNA TGTGCCAGCAGTGGGGAGACAGGGGTTATATTCACAGATACGCAGTATTTT.

The chain is built from TRBV19 and TRBJ1-5; D is possibly TRBD1 (5 bases). The V and J ends lost 3 bases and 1 base respectively, with 10 bases between them. CDR1 and CDR2 from the germline V gene are LNHDA and SQIVND (reference sequence). The CDR3 contains 15 residues. CDR3 residues: CASSIYGGSNQPQHF. In DNA form, the CDR3 reads TGTGCCAGTAGTATCTACGGGGGGAGCAATCAGCCCCAGCATTTT.

This sequence joins TRBV11-3 and TRBJ2-5, with TRBD1 matching over 7 bases. Germline V lookup: CDR1 SGHNT, CDR2 YENEEA. The CDR3 runs to 16 residues. The V gene end was trimmed by 5 bases and the J gene end by 5 bases; junction bases not matched to a gene: 14. The CDR3 sequence: CASSDWHRDRGETQYF. The DNA of the CDR3 is TGTGCCAGCAGCGATTGGCACCGGGACAGAGGGGAGACCCAGTACTTC.

V is TRBV18 and J is TRBJ2-7; 8 nucleotides agree with TRBD1. V dropped 3 bases and J dropped 3; count of bases not matched to a gene: 7. This CDR3 region has 15 residues. In germline, CDR1 is KGHSH, CDR2 LQKENI. CDR3 nucleotide sequence: TGTGCCAGCTCACCGGCTGGGACAGGAGACTACGAGCAGTACTTC. Translation: CASSPAGTGDYEQYF.

The J gene is TRBJ1-2, the V gene TRBV7-9; perhaps TRBD1 as D (6 bases). In germline, CDR1 is SEHNR, CDR2 FQNEAQ (reference sequence). V shed 5 bases and J shed 0 bases, with 16 bases lying between them. This CDR3 comprises 16 residues. The CDR3, as DNA: TGTGCCAGCAGCCCGGTCGGGACATACCCTAACTATGGCTACACCTTC. Its protein product is CASSPVGTYPNYGYTF. The variable domain in full, completed from reference TRBV7-9 and TRBJ1-2, reads DTGVSQNPRHKITKRGQNVTFRCDPISEHNRLYWYRQTLGQGPEFLTYFQNEAQLEKSRLLSDRFSAERPKGSFSTLEIQRTEQGDSAMYLCASSPVGTYPNYGYTFGSGTRLTVV.

The chain couples TRBV23-1 to TRBJ2-3; TRBD2 matches 11 bases. TRBV23-1 belongs to the ORF category, with a function that is uncertain. V lost 2 bases and J lost 2; bases outside the gene matches: 6. CDR3 length: 17 residues. The CDR3 is CASSQGLAGGPTDTQYF. Written as DNA, the CDR3 is TGCGCCAGCAGTCAAGGGCTAGCGGGAGGTCCCACAGATACGCAGTATTTT.

The V call is TRBV2, the J call TRBJ1-5; 7 nucleotides line up with TRBD1. The CDR3 is made up of 14 amino acids. V lost 5 bases, J lost 3 bases, and 4 bases stayed unmatched. Germline V gene sequence: CDR1 SNHLY, CDR2 FYNNEI. The CDR3 nucleotides read TGTGCCAGCAGTTCGGACAGGTACAATCAGCCCCAGCATTTT. Protein sequence: CASSSDRYNQPQHF.

This rearrangement joins TRBV7-2 to TRBJ2-4, with a weak D call TRBD2 (7 bases). Germline V CDR1 and CDR2: SGHTA, FQGNSA. V was pared by 6 bases and J by 5 bases, with 14 bases between. The length of the CDR3 is 14 residues. Written as DNA, the CDR3 is TGTGCCAGCAGTCCAGGGAGGGGGGAAAACATTCAGTACTTC. Protein sequence: CASSPGRGENIQYF.

The V and J genes are TRBV11-3 and TRBJ1-1; D unresolved. The CDR3 loop spans 11 amino acids. V shed 8 bases and J shed 0 bases, with 4 bases lying between them. Germline lookup yields CDR1 SGHNT and CDR2 YENEEA. The CDR3 region is CASELNTEAFF. The CDR3 coding sequence is TGTGCCAGCGAGTTGAACACTGAAGCTTTCTTT.

V and J are TRBV10-3 and TRBJ2-3, with D tentatively TRBD2 (6 bases). The germline CDR1 and CDR2 sequences are ENHRY and SYGVKD. V shed 6 bases and J shed 0 bases, with 10 bases lying between them. This CDR3 spans 14 amino acids. The CDR3 sequence is CAIRAGISTDTQYF. In DNA form, the CDR3 reads TGTGCCATCAGGGCGGGGATCAGCACAGATACGCAGTATTTT.

V gene TRBV4-2 combines with J gene TRBJ2-5; 13 bases fit TRBD2. Judging by the DNA end, TRBJ2-7 fits better; the J call may be wrong. This CDR3 has 20 residues. Germline CDR1 and CDR2: LGHNA and YNFKEQ. The chain's CDR3 is CASSLAKWTSGSTSSYEQYF. In DNA, the CDR3 is TGTGCCAGCAGCCTCGCGAAATGGACTAGCGGGAGTACGAGCTCCTACGAGCAGTACTTC.